Listed here is a single TCR beta chain. The germline V gene encodes CDR1 SGHRS and CDR2 YFSETQ. V lost 4 bases and J lost 4, with 11 bases in between. The CDR3 has 14 amino acids. The data are from a study of blood T cell repertoires in COVID-19. Libraries were prepared by immunoSEQ multiplex PCR; TCRdb keeps only in-frame clonotypes and omits some of them. The table has over 250,000 clones, around 90% seen once. The origin of this receptor is a woman in her 70s with COVID-19, enrolled during active disease. The sample consisted of peripheral blood. The chain uses TRBV5-1 and TRBJ2-2; D might be TRBD2 (5 bases). The CDR3 spells CASSPTTSTGELFF. For the CDR3, the DNA is TGCGCCAGCAGCCCGACTACTTCCACCGGGGAGCTGTTTTTT.